This paragraph covers one T cell receptor beta chain sequence. Its antigen is not identified. This sample was taken from a study of cytomegalovirus exposure and HLA in healthy donors. Study information: It was reported in a later analysis that the same platform had been used for the 120 validation repertoires as for the approximately 700 first-cohort repertoires.

Looked up from germline, CDR1 is SGDLS and CDR2 is YYNGEE. The V gene end was trimmed by 4 bases and the J gene end by 8 bases; junction bases not matched to a gene: 12. The CDR3 covers 15 residues. Generated by immunoSEQ multiplex PCR, the TCRdb table keeps only in-frame clones and is missing some. The data show 150,000 to 200,000 clones, 89% seen once. Study-level points and caveats: Rarity characterized most TCR sequences, yet some public TCRs appeared in many donors. As was reported, the classifier diagnosed cytomegalovirus status with high specificity and sensitivity. Altogether, 150 or so TCR beta chains were recorded as cytomegalovirus-associated.

The sequencing input was PBMCs. The clonotype originates from a man in his late teens or twenties in good health and CMV-seropositive. The V call is TRBV9, the J call TRBJ2-1; 7 nucleotides agree with TRBD2. The CDR3 region is CASSPRLARWDEQFF. DNA of the CDR3: TGTGCCAGCAGCCCCAGACTAGCTAGGTGGGATGAGCAGTTCTTC.